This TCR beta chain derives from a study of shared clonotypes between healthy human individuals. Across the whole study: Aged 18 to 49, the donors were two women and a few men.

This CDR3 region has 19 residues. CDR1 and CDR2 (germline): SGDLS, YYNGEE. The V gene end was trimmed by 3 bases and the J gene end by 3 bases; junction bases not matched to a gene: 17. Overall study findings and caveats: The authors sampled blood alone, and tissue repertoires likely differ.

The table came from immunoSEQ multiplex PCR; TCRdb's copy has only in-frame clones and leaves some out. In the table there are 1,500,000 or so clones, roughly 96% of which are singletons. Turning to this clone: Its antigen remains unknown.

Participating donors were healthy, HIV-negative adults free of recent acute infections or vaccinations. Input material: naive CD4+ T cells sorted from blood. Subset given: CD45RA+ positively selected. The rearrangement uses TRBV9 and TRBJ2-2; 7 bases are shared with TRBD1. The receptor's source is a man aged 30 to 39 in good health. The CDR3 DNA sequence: TGTGCCAGCAGCGCTCGACAGGGACCCCCCTCGAAATACACCGGGGAGCTGTTTTTT. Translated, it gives CASSARQGPPSKYTGELFF.